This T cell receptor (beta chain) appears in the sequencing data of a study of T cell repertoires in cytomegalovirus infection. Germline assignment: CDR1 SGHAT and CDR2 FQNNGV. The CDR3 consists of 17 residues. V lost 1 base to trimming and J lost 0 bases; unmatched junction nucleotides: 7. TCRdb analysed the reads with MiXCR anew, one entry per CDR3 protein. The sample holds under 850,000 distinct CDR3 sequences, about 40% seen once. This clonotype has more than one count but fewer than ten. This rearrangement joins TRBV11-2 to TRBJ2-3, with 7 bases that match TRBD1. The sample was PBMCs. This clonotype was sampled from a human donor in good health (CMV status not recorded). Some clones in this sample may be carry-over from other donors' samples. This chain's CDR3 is CASSLAGTDGSTDTQYF. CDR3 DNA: TGTGCCAGCAGCTTAGCAGGGACAGACGGAAGCACAGATACGCAGTATTTT.